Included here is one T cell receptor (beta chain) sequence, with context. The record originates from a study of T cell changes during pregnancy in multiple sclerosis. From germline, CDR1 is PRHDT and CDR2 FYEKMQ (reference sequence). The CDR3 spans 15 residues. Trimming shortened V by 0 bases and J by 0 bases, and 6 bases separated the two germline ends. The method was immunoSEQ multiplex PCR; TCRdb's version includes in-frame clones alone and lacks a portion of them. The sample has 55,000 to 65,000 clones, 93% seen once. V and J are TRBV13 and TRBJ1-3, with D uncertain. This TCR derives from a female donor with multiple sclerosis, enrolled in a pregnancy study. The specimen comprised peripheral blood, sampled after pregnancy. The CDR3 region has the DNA TGTGCCAGCAGCTTAGGGCTGAGCTCTGGAAACACCATATATTTT. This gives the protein CASSLGLSSGNTIYF.